What follows are 29 T cell receptor beta chains derived from one specimen sequenced in a study of T cells after yellow fever vaccination. Via MiXCR, TCRdb re-called the 5' RACE reads, giving one row per CDR3 protein. The data hold 130,000 or so distinct CDR3 sequences, with approximately 14% observed a single time. This specimen consisted of CD8+ T cells sorted from PBMCs, obtained 5 days after the yellow fever booster vaccination. These TCRs come from a man between 18 and 29 years old who received the YFV17D yellow fever vaccine.

V and J are TRBV2 and TRBJ2-7, with 7 bases matching TRBD1. V lost 7 bases, J lost 3 bases, and 12 bases stayed unmatched. The CDR3 is made up of 15 amino acids. Germline CDR1 SNHLY, CDR2 FYNNEI. The CDR3 DNA is TGTGCCAGCACCCGAGGGACAGCTCTGGACTACGAGCAGTACTTC. It yields the protein CASTRGTALDYEQYF.

This clonotype has more than one count but fewer than ten. The rearrangement links TRBV7-2 to TRBJ1-1; D uncertain. The length of the CDR3 is 14 residues. The germline V and J ends were trimmed by 1 base and 4 bases, with 10 bases remaining between them. Germline V gene sequence: CDR1 SGHTA, CDR2 FQGNSA. The CDR3 loop is CASSLVPVSTEAFF. CDR3 in DNA: TGTGCCAGCAGCTTAGTCCCAGTTTCCACTGAAGCTTTCTTT.

The CDR3 is CASSYGQGLIYGYTF. DNA for the CDR3: TGTGCCAGCAGTTACGGGCAGGGCCTTATCTATGGCTACACCTTC. The chain recombines TRBV6-5 with TRBJ1-2; D is possibly TRBD1 (5 bases). V lost 2 bases, J lost 4 bases, and 14 bases lay in between. The germline gives CDR1 MNHEY, CDR2 SVGAGI. This CDR3 is 15 amino acids long.

This clonotype was observed a few times. J is TRBJ2-1 and V is TRBV7-3, with D unresolved. The CDR3 extends over 13 amino acids. Germline V lookup: CDR1 SGHTA, CDR2 FQGTGA. The germline V and J ends were trimmed by 1 base and 6 bases, with 7 bases remaining between them. The chain's CDR3 is CASSLIESNEQFF. Here the CDR3 DNA reads TGTGCCAGCAGCTTAATAGAGAGCAATGAGCAGTTCTTC.

This clonotype was found a few times. This chain links TRBV5-1 with TRBJ1-1; D is uncertain. V gave up 6 bases and J gave up 1 base, with 16 bases separating them. The CDR3 spans 15 residues. Germline V gene data show CDR1 as SGHRS and CDR2 as YFSETQ. CDR3 residues: CASNPKIGGNTEAFF. The CDR3 DNA follows: TGCGCCAGCAACCCGAAGATTGGAGGGAACACTGAAGCTTTCTTT.

This clonotype was seen more than once but under ten times. The CDR3 DNA reads as TGTGCCACCAACAGGGAATCTCTTTACAATGAGCAGTTCTTC. Residues: CATNRESLYNEQFF. The J gene is TRBJ2-1, the V gene TRBV10-3; D is possibly TRBD1 (6 bases). Trimming shortened V by 10 bases and J by 4 bases, and 17 bases separated the two germline ends. The V gene's germline CDR1 is ENHRY and CDR2 SYGVKD. The CDR3 totals 14 residues.

The gene calls are TRBV4-1 and TRBJ2-7; tentatively, D is TRBD1 (5 bases). Trimming stripped 3 bases from V and 2 bases from J, with 8 bases between. The CDR3 sequence is 13 residues long. CDR1 and CDR2 (germline): MGHRA, YSYEKL. The CDR3 DNA is TGCGCCAGCAGCCACGGACAAACCTACGAGCAGTACTTC. The encoded protein is CASSHGQTYEQYF.

This clonotype was detected once. The rearrangement links TRBV11-2 to TRBJ2-1; the match to TRBD2 covers 9 bases. V shed 1 base and J 4 bases; nucleotides not matched to a gene: 8. The CDR3 has 17 residues. Looked up from germline, CDR1 is SGHAT and CDR2 is FQNNGV. In DNA, the CDR3 is TGTGCCAGCAGCTTAGTTAGCGGGGGCCTCCCGTACAATGAGCAGTTCTTC. Translation gives CASSLVSGGLPYNEQFF.

J is TRBJ2-5 and V is TRBV2; D might be TRBD2 (5 bases). Trimming pared 2 bases from V and 5 bases from J, leaving 18 bases between. This CDR3 spans 16 amino acids. The V gene's germline CDR1 is SNHLY and CDR2 FYNNEI. CDR3 amino acids: CASSESGGFRTETQYF. The CDR3 DNA sequence: TGTGCCAGCAGTGAATCGGGCGGGTTTAGGACGGAGACCCAGTACTTC.

This clonotype was counted only a few times. This sequence joins TRBV13 and TRBJ1-1; no clear D. V lost 2 bases to trimming and J lost 3 bases, with 7 bases between them. Germline loops: CDR1 PRHDT, CDR2 FYEKMQ (reference sequence). The CDR3 is 13 residues long. The CDR3 loop reads CASSLSADTEAFF. The CDR3 nucleotides read TGTGCCAGCAGCTTATCGGCCGACACTGAAGCTTTCTTT.

This clonotype has only a few counts. This chain uses TRBV7-9 with TRBJ1-2; 12 positions agree with TRBD1. With 7 bases clipped from V and 4 bases from J, the junction kept 7 bases outside the gene matches. The CDR3 runs to 15 residues. From germline, CDR1 is SEHNR and CDR2 FQNEAQ (reference sequence). The CDR3 region has the DNA TGTGCCAGCACCGGGGACAGGGGGCTCACCTATGGCTACACCTTC. Translating it yields CASTGDRGLTYGYTF. The complete variable domain, with remaining parts taken from reference TRBV7-9 and TRBJ1-2, reads DTGVSQNPRHKITKRGQNVTFRCDPISEHNRLYWYRQTLGQGPEFLTYFQNEAQLEKSRLLSDRFSAERPKGSFSTLEIQRTEQGDSAMYLCASTGDRGLTYGYTFGSGTRLTVV.

The chain is built from TRBV13 and TRBJ1-2; TRBD1 aligns across 7 bases. Germline CDR1 is PRHDT and CDR2 is FYEKMQ (reference sequence). Losses at the gene ends were 5 bases for V and 7 bases for J; bases not matched to a gene: 4. The CDR3 is 12 amino acids. The CDR3 spells CASSGTELGYTF. CDR3 in DNA: TGTGCCAGCAGCGGGACAGAACTTGGCTACACCTTC.

This chain's CDR3 is CASSVLHSRRNEQFF. The DNA of the CDR3 is TGTGCCAGCAGCGTCTTGCATTCTAGGAGGAATGAGCAGTTCTTC. The V and J genes are TRBV9 and TRBJ2-1; D possibly corresponds to TRBD2 (5 bases). CDR1 and CDR2 from the germline V gene are SGDLS and YYNGEE. Trimming took off 2 bases at V and 7 bases at J, with 16 bases between the two ends. CDR3 length: 15 amino acids.

Many counts were recorded for this clonotype. V is TRBV20-1 and J is TRBJ2-1; D remains unclear. Germline lookup yields CDR1 DFQATT and CDR2 SNEGSKA (reference sequence). This CDR3 has 13 residues. V gave up 0 bases and J gave up 5 bases, with 8 bases separating them. The CDR3 region is CSARDRQDNEQFF. CDR3 coding DNA: TGCAGTGCTAGAGATCGGCAGGACAATGAGCAGTTCTTC.

This clonotype was seen only once. The chain has TRBV7-8 and TRBJ1-5; maybe TRBD1 (6 bases). Trimming removed 5 bases at V and 1 base at J, with 21 bases between. The CDR3 totals 18 residues. Germline CDR1 reads SGHVS; CDR2 reads FQNEAQ. CDR3 nucleotide sequence: TGTGCCAGCAGCCTTAACAGGGCCCTCCTCGGGAGCAATCAGCCCCAGCATTTT. Encoded protein: CASSLNRALLGSNQPQHF.

This clonotype showed up many times. This chain connects TRBV5-1 to TRBJ2-1; 12 positions agree with TRBD2. V lost 4 bases and J lost 2; bases outside the gene matches: 7. The CDR3 consists of 17 residues. Germline V gene lookup returns CDR1 SGHRS and CDR2 YFSETQ. In nucleotides, the CDR3 is TGCGCCAGCAGCCCGAGACTAGCGGGGGATACCTACAATGAGCAGTTCTTC. This gives the protein CASSPRLAGDTYNEQFF.

This clonotype was picked up a small number of times. J is TRBJ2-7 and V is TRBV6-5; unclear D gene. This CDR3 comprises 13 residues. Germline-derived CDR1 and CDR2 are MNHEY and SVGAGI. V dropped 6 bases and J dropped 4 bases, with 13 bases sitting between them. This CDR3 reads CASRSIRSYEQYV. The CDR3 bases are TGTGCCAGCAGGAGCATCAGGTCTTACGAGCAGTACGTC.

This clonotype was seen a few times. This chain connects TRBV30 to TRBJ1-1, with TRBD1 matching over 10 bases. Germline lookup yields CDR1 GTSNPN and CDR2 SVGIG (reference sequence). After removal of 3 bases from V and 5 bases from J, the junction contained 6 bases not matched to a gene. The CDR3 contains 14 residues. The CDR3 region has the DNA TGTGCCTGGAGCTTTGGACAGGGGGGAACTGAAGCTTTCTTT. It translates to CAWSFGQGGTEAFF.

This clonotype was seen a few times. The chain joins TRBV4-1 to TRBJ2-3; D call uncertain. The germline V and J ends were trimmed by 0 bases and 2 bases, with 6 bases remaining between them. This CDR3 comprises 14 residues. CDR1 is MGHRA and CDR2 is YSYEKL in the germline V gene. Written as DNA, the CDR3 is TGCGCCAGCAGCCAAGAACACCTCACAGATACGCAGTATTTT. Its translation is CASSQEHLTDTQYF.

The rearrangement uses TRBV4-3 and TRBJ1-4, with a tentative D call TRBD1 (5 bases). This CDR3 has 17 residues. From germline, CDR1 is LGHNA and CDR2 YSLEER. V lost 0 bases, J lost 2 bases, and 13 bases lay in between. The CDR3 reads CASSQDLARATNEKLFF. The CDR3 DNA reads as TGCGCCAGCAGCCAAGATCTTGCCAGGGCGACTAATGAAAAACTGTTTTTT.

This clonotype was counted between two and nine times. The chain links TRBV27 to TRBJ2-3; 10 bases agree with TRBD2. Germline CDR1 and CDR2: MNHEY and SMNVEV (reference sequence). The CDR3 has 17 residues. V shed 5 bases, J shed 4 bases, and the junction held 12 bases outside the gene matches. CDR3 region: CASSLILAGGGPDTQYF. The CDR3 DNA follows: TGTGCCAGCAGTCTAATATTAGCGGGGGGAGGTCCAGATACGCAGTATTTT.

The CDR3 loop is CASSLVAGGGYEQFF. The CDR3 DNA reads TGCGCCAGCAGCTTGGTTGCGGGGGGTGGCTATGAGCAGTTCTTC. This chain connects TRBV5-1 to TRBJ2-1; 8 bases line up with TRBD2. The CDR3 totals 15 residues. Losses at the gene ends were 0 bases for V and 8 bases for J; bases not matched to a gene: 7. Germline assignment: CDR1 SGHRS and CDR2 YFSETQ.

This clonotype showed up just a few times. The CDR3 reads CASTRTSGGVETQYF. The CDR3 region has the DNA TGTGCCAGCACCAGGACTAGCGGGGGGGTAGAGACCCAGTACTTC. V usage is TRBV7-2 and J usage is TRBJ2-5; 15 bases agree with TRBD2. Trimming took 7 bases from V and 4 from J; bases not matched to a gene: 4. Germline CDR1 is SGHTA and CDR2 is FQGNSA. The length of the CDR3 is 15 residues.

The chain links TRBV7-6 to TRBJ1-5; D remains ambiguous. The CDR3 is 15 amino acids. Germline CDR1 reads SGHVS; CDR2 reads FNYEAQ. V was shortened by 5 bases and J by 4 bases, with 15 bases between the two germline ends. CDR3 nucleotides: TGTGCCAGCAGCCCCCGGACCGGGTCTAATCAGCCCCAGCATTTT. Its protein is CASSPRTGSNQPQHF.

The chain uses TRBV7-9 and TRBJ2-3; TRBD1 agrees at 7 bases. The CDR3 covers 17 residues. CDR1 and CDR2 (germline): SEHNR, FQNEAQ (reference sequence). Losses at the gene ends were 7 bases for V and 1 base for J; bases not matched to a gene: 14. The CDR3 DNA follows: TGTGCCAGCACGACCGTGATTAGGGGGCCCCGCACAGATACGCAGTATTTT. Encoded protein: CASTTVIRGPRTDTQYF. The whole variable domain, remainder taken from reference TRBV7-9 and TRBJ2-3, is DTGVSQNPRHKITKRGQNVTFRCDPISEHNRLYWYRQTLGQGPEFLTYFQNEAQLEKSRLLSDRFSAERPKGSFSTLEIQRTEQGDSAMYLCASTTVIRGPRTDTQYFGPGTRLTVL.

The chain carries TRBV2 and TRBJ1-4, with unresolved D. This CDR3 has 13 amino acids. Germline CDR1 reads SNHLY; CDR2 reads FYNNEI. The V end was cut by 5 bases, the J end by 8 bases, with 12 bases between. CDR3 nucleotides: TGTGCCAGCAGTCCGGAGGGTGGCGAAAAACTGTTTTTT. This encodes CASSPEGGEKLFF.

This clonotype was found many times. The CDR3 here is CASSLGGLGTSTDTQYF. The CDR3 bases are TGTGCCAGCAGCTTAGGGGGCTTAGGGACTAGCACAGATACGCAGTATTTT. The chain links TRBV7-3 to TRBJ2-3; D is perhaps TRBD1 or TRBD2 (6 bases each). The CDR3 loop spans 17 amino acids. The V gene lost 2 bases and the J gene lost 0 bases, with 15 bases spanning the gap. Germline V gene sequence: CDR1 SGHTA, CDR2 FQGTGA.

The genes are TRBV9 and TRBJ2-3, with D uncertain. Per germline, CDR1 SGDLS and CDR2 YYNGEE. CDR3 length: 16 amino acids. The V end lost 0 bases, the J end lost 3 bases, and 14 bases lay between the germline ends. The CDR3, as DNA: TGTGCCAGCAGCGTAGAGGGCGGCAGTAAAACAGATACGCAGTATTTT. Protein sequence: CASSVEGGSKTDTQYF. The variable domain in full, with the rest retrieved from reference TRBV9 and TRBJ2-3, is DSGVTQTPKHLITATGQRVTLRCSPRSGDLSVYWYQQSLDQGLQFLIQYYNGEERAKGNILERFSAQQFPDLHSELNLSSLELGDSALYFCASSVEGGSKTDTQYFGPGTRLTVL.

This chain connects TRBV19 to TRBJ2-7; 9 bases align to TRBD2. The length of the CDR3 is 14 residues. Germline V gene sequence: CDR1 LNHDA, CDR2 SQIVND (reference sequence). V lost 5 bases and J lost 5; bases outside the gene matches: 7. CDR3 coding DNA: TGTGCCAGTAGTCACGCGGGGGGGCCCAACGAGCAGTACTTC. Its protein is CASSHAGGPNEQYF.